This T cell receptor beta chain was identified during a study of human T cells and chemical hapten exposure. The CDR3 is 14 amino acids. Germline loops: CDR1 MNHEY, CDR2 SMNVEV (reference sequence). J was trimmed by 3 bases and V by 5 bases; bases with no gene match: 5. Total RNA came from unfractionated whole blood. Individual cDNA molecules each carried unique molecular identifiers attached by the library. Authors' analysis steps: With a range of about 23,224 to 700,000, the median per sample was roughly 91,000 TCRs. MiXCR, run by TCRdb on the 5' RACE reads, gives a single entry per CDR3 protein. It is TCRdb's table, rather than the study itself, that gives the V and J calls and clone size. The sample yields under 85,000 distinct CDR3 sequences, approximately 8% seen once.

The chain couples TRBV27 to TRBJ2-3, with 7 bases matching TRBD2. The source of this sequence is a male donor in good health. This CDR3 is CASSLAVKTDTQYF. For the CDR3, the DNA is TGTGCCAGCAGTCTAGCGGTTAAAACAGATACGCAGTATTTT.